One sample yielded the 18 T cell receptor beta chains listed below, sequenced in a study of cytomegalovirus exposure and HLA in healthy donors. Sequencing was performed with immunoSEQ multiplex PCR; in TCRdb, only in-frame clones are kept and a portion is missing. Among roughly 150,000 clones listed, approximately 88% were seen once. The sequencing sample was made of PBMCs. The source is a woman aged 18-29 years in good health and CMV-seropositive.

The J gene is TRBJ2-3, the V gene TRBV11-2, with 7 bases aligning to TRBD2. The junction had 2 bases not matched to a gene; V was cut back by 1 base and J by 1 base. The CDR3 length is 15 residues. Germline CDR1 and CDR2: SGHAT and FQNNGV. The CDR3 DNA reads as TGTGCCAGCAGCTTAGGGGCGGGAGGCACAGATACGCAGTATTTT. It codes for CASSLGAGGTDTQYF.

This clone was seen more than once but under ten times. V is TRBV7-8 and J is TRBJ2-7, with a possible D match to TRBD1 (6 bases). CDR3 length equals 12 residues. Germline V gene lookup returns CDR1 SGHVS and CDR2 FQNEAQ. V was shortened by 5 bases and J by 5 bases, with 10 bases between the two germline ends. For the CDR3, the DNA is TGTGCCAGCAGCACATACAGGGACGAGCAGTACTTC. As protein: CASSTYRDEQYF.

V usage is TRBV7-9 and J usage is TRBJ2-2; D remains ambiguous. Germline CDR1 SEHNR, CDR2 FQNEAQ (reference sequence). Trimming took off 3 bases at V and 4 bases at J, with 9 bases between the two ends. The CDR3 is made up of 14 amino acids. The CDR3 DNA sequence: TGTGCCAGCAGCTTCCGGTCGGGCACCGGGGAGCTGTTTTTT. It is translated as CASSFRSGTGELFF.

This clone was found a few times. The V gene is TRBV6-4, the J gene TRBJ2-1, with D tentatively TRBD2 (8 bases). This CDR3 has 15 amino acids. The germline gives CDR1 MRHNA, CDR2 SNTAGT. The V gene lost 6 bases and the J gene lost 8 bases, with 20 bases spanning the gap. CDR3 sequence (DNA): TGTGCCAGCAGCGCAGGGGGGACTAGTAAGCATGAGCAGTTCTTC. It encodes CASSAGGTSKHEQFF.

The V and J genes are TRBV2 and TRBJ2-1; the D gene is possibly TRBD1 (6 bases). Germline loops: CDR1 SNHLY, CDR2 FYNNEI. Trimming stripped 6 bases from V and 7 bases from J, with 16 bases between. The CDR3 loop spans 14 amino acids. CDR3 nucleotide sequence: TGTGCCAGCAGATACAGGGTAGGTGGGAATGAGCAGTTCTTC. This encodes CASRYRVGGNEQFF.

The gene calls are TRBV6-6 and TRBJ2-7; the match to TRBD1 covers 8 bases. CDR3 length equals 13 residues. The germline V gene encodes CDR1 MNHNY and CDR2 SVGAGI (reference sequence). J gave up 4 bases and V 7 bases, and 6 bases lay outside the gene matches. The CDR3 reads CASTPGGGYEQYF. CDR3 sequence (DNA): TGTGCCAGCACCCCAGGGGGCGGGTACGAGCAGTACTTC.

The genes are TRBV18 and TRBJ2-1; TRBD2 matches at 8 bases. This CDR3 has 15 amino acids. V shed 6 bases, J shed 1 base, and the junction held 5 bases outside the gene matches. CDR1 KGHSH and CDR2 LQKENI come from the germline V gene. Written as DNA, the CDR3 is TGTGCCAGCTCGCCCATAGCGGGATCCTACAATGAGCAGTTCTTC. As protein: CASSPIAGSYNEQFF.

The chain employs TRBV6-1 and TRBJ1-2; no clear D gene. CDR1 is MNHNS, CDR2 SASEGT, per germline. The CDR3 extends over 13 amino acids. The V and J ends lost 6 bases and 5 bases respectively, with 13 bases between them. The CDR3 coding sequence is TGTGCCAGCAGAACCCCCGGGGAGTATGGCTACACCTTC. Residues: CASRTPGEYGYTF.

The chain employs TRBV5-1 and TRBJ1-5; a possible D gene is TRBD1 (5 bases). Per germline, CDR1 SGHRS and CDR2 YFSETQ. The CDR3 contains 16 residues. V lost 4 bases, J lost 2 bases, and 16 bases lay in between. CDR3 amino acids: CASSPLGQGGNQPQHF. Written as DNA, the CDR3 is TGCGCCAGCAGCCCCCTTGGGCAGGGCGGCAATCAGCCCCAGCATTTT.

The rearrangement joins TRBV2 to TRBJ2-3, with D possibly being TRBD2 (6 bases). Trimming removed 10 bases at V and 0 bases at J, with 20 bases between. This CDR3 is built from 16 residues. Germline CDR1 is SNHLY and CDR2 is FYNNEI. CDR3 coding DNA: TGTGCCATCTTAACCCGCGGGACCTATAGCACAGATACGCAGTATTTT. Encoded protein: CAILTRGTYSTDTQYF.

The J gene is TRBJ1-1, the V gene TRBV5-4; TRBD1 might be the D (6 bases). Trimming took 6 bases from V and 0 from J, leaving 15 bases between them. This CDR3 is built from 15 residues. In germline, CDR1 is SGHNT, CDR2 YYREEE (reference sequence). Here the CDR3 reads CASNIRQGLNTEAFF. CDR3 bases: TGTGCCAGCAACATACGTCAGGGGTTGAACACTGAAGCTTTCTTT.

The rearrangement joins TRBV6-6 to TRBJ2-7; TRBD2 matches 8 bases. J was trimmed by 2 bases and V by 2 bases; bases with no gene match: 5. The CDR3 spans 15 residues. Germline lookup yields CDR1 MNHNY and CDR2 SVGAGI (reference sequence). The CDR3 DNA sequence: TGTGCCAGCAGTTACGGAACGGGAGGGGCCTACGAGCAGTACTTC. It encodes CASSYGTGGAYEQYF.

The V gene is TRBV9, the J gene TRBJ2-7; 7 bases line up with TRBD2. Trimming at V came to 3 bases and at J to 6 bases, leaving 9 bases not matched to a gene. Germline V gene data show CDR1 as SGDLS and CDR2 as YYNGEE. This CDR3 is 14 amino acids long. This chain's CDR3 is CASSEGGRMAEQYF. CDR3 sequence (DNA): TGTGCCAGCAGCGAGGGAGGGCGAATGGCCGAGCAGTACTTC.

The rearrangement uses TRBV29-1 and TRBJ1-2; D is ambiguous. This CDR3 contains 13 residues. CDR1 is SQVTM and CDR2 is ANQGSEA in the germline V gene. Trimming took 0 bases from V and 13 from J, leaving 18 bases between them. The CDR3 protein is CSVEDSGGLLFTF. CDR3 DNA: TGCAGCGTTGAAGATTCTGGCGGGTTGCTATTCACCTTC.

CDR3 DNA: TGTGCCAGCAGCGTGGCAGGCCAAGCAGGCCACGAGCAGTACTTC. Its translation is CASSVAGQAGHEQYF. The chain combines TRBV9 with TRBJ2-7; D is uncertain. This CDR3 is 15 amino acids long. CDR1 is SGDLS, CDR2 YYNGEE, per germline. Trimming cost V 2 bases and J 5 bases, with 17 bases left between them.

The J gene is TRBJ1-2, the V gene TRBV30, with TRBD1 matching over 7 bases. CDR3 size: 13 residues. V trimming: 0 bases; J trimming: 7 bases; junction bases outside the gene matches: 5. Germline-derived CDR1 and CDR2 are GTSNPN and SVGIG (reference sequence). For the CDR3, the DNA is TGTGCCTGGAGTGTCCGACAGGGAGTTGGCTACACCTTC. Translated: CAWSVRQGVGYTF.

The chain links TRBV19 to TRBJ2-7; tentatively, D is TRBD1 (5 bases). This CDR3 is built from 13 residues. Trimming stripped 4 bases from V and 3 bases from J, with 10 bases between. Germline V gene lookup returns CDR1 LNHDA and CDR2 SQIVND (reference sequence). This CDR3 reads CASSKGYNYEQYF. CDR3 bases: TGTGCCAGTAGTAAGGGGTACAACTACGAGCAGTACTTC.

The sample holds one count of this clone. This chain joins TRBV2 and TRBJ2-3; TRBD2 might be the D (6 bases). V lost 11 bases and J lost 5, with 20 bases in between. This CDR3 comprises 14 residues. Per germline, CDR1 SNHLY and CDR2 FYNNEI. CDR3 in DNA: TGTGCCGCACCCCCTAGGAGGGGAGGAGATACGCAGTATTTT. It encodes CAAPPRRGGDTQYF.